This is a list of T cell receptor beta chains from one sample in a study of blood T cell repertoires in COVID-19. TCRdb's table, derived via immunoSEQ multiplex PCR, lists solely in-frame clones and lacks some. The sample has 130,000 to 150,000 clones, around 78% seen once. The sequenced sample consisted of peripheral blood. Receptors were obtained from a woman in her fifties or sixties with acute or convalescent COVID-19. The CDR3 runs from the conserved cysteine through the conserved F or W. The size of a clone is reported for some rows only, either as once, few or many, or as a class for expanded clones.

V gene: TRBV5-6
clone size: few
CDR3 protein: CASSLRPLAGGIEQFF

V gene: TRBV5-4
clone size: many
CDR3 protein: CASSFASSYEQYF

V gene: TRBV6-6
clone size: .
CDR3 protein: CASSGLAAYNEQFF

V gene: TRBV7-9
clone size: .
CDR3 protein: CASSLEGQAQSSYNSPLHF

V gene: TRBV6-4
clone size: .
CDR3 protein: CASSDNRGTGELFF

V gene: TRBV7-9
clone size: .
CDR3 protein: CASSLGQGQYF

V gene: TRBV7-6
clone size: .
CDR3 protein: CASSPLAGGTGNEQFF

V gene: TRBV10-3
clone size: .
CDR3 protein: CAISEGTDFTEAFF

V gene: TRBV7-9
clone size: .
CDR3 protein: CASSFGRDNPNYGYTF

V gene: TRBV6-2/TRBV6-3
clone size: .
CDR3 protein: CASSQGQGAASGFYEQYF

V gene: TRBV10-1
clone size: .
CDR3 protein: CASSEFGLAGISTGELFF

V gene: TRBV5-4
clone size: .
CDR3 protein: CASSYGQGASATNEKLFF

V gene: TRBV5-6
clone size: few
CDR3 protein: CASSLLLGQGKDTQYF

V gene: TRBV19
clone size: .
CDR3 protein: CASSSNGDSNTEAFF

V gene: TRBV6-5
clone size: .
CDR3 protein: CASGAGFYNEQFF

V gene: TRBV2
clone size: .
CDR3 protein: CASSLSYNEQFF

V gene: TRBV6-5
clone size: .
CDR3 protein: CASTGQGLREQFF

V gene: TRBV5-5
clone size: few
CDR3 protein: CASSVGGFGNQPQHF

V gene: TRBV27
clone size: .
CDR3 protein: CATRTGRNSPLHF

V gene: TRBV2
clone size: once
CDR3 protein: CASSALEPEQFF

V gene: TRBV12-3/TRBV12-4
clone size: .
CDR3 protein: CASSFGGDTQYF

V gene: TRBV7-9
clone size: few
CDR3 protein: CASSSSDRTAGANYGYTF

V gene: TRBV30
clone size: .
CDR3 protein: CAWSVALAGGIDTQYF